This T cell receptor (beta chain) comes out of a study of T cell responses to AZD1222 COVID-19 vaccine. Study in general: The study pooled second doses at about 4 or about 12 weeks.

With 5 bases clipped from V and 3 bases from J, the junction kept 8 bases outside the gene matches. The length of the CDR3 is 15 residues. Germline-derived CDR1 and CDR2 are LNHDA and SQIVND (reference sequence). Repertoires were generated with immunoSEQ multiplex PCR, while TCRdb's copy carries only in-frame clones and drops some. This repertoire shows about 120,000 clones, 80% to 90% found once; its top ten account for around 12%. Of note for this clone: Antigen specificity is unknown.

Whole-study findings and limits: Clonal diversity may have been underestimated, and the donors were mostly white British, with more females than males. Nearly half of spike-specific TCRs reportedly go after variant regions that carry no mutations. With dominance at 160-218 and 743-854, vaccine-associated CD4 TCRs spanned spike.

The clonotype originates from an adult in good health. The chain carries TRBV19 and TRBJ2-3; 7 nucleotides line up with TRBD2. The sample here was peripheral blood, taken on day 0 of AZD1222 vaccination. The CDR3 spells CASSFSRGGTDTQYF. CDR3 nucleotides: TGTGCCAGTAGTTTTTCTCGCGGGGGAACAGATACGCAGTATTTT. Complete variable domain (other parts from reference TRBV19 and TRBJ2-3): DGGITQSPKYLFRKEGQNVTLSCEQNLNHDAMYWYRQDPGQGLRLIYYSQIVNDFQKGDIAEGYSVSREKKESFPLTVTSAQKNPTAFYLCASSFSRGGTDTQYFGPGTRLTVL.